This paragraph covers one TCR beta chain sequence. Its matching antigen is unknown. This sample is drawn from a study of T cell repertoires and Cas9 in healthy adults. Study-wide context: Characterization of SpCas9-reactive CD4 and CD8 T cells covered multi-effector potency, cytotoxicity and lineage. Study-wide results and limits: SpCas9-reactive effector T cells were reportedly restrained in vitro by SpCas9-reactive regulatory T cells.

The length of the CDR3 is 15 residues. V lost 8 bases and J 4 bases, leaving 18 bases between the germline ends. In germline, CDR1 is MNHNS, CDR2 SASEGT. Sequenced by immunoSEQ multiplex PCR; TCRdb stores in-frame clones only, minus some. The sample lists approximately 22,000 clones; around nine tenths were seen once. Sequences were obtained from CD4+ effector T cells (CD127+, CD25-, CD137-, CD154-) from PBMCs; culture status not recorded. The TCR sequence derives from a human donor in good health. The rearrangement links TRBV6-1 to TRBJ1-5; D is unresolved. The CDR3 region is CASLIRVWDNQPQHF. CDR3 bases: TGTGCCAGCTTGATAAGAGTTTGGGATAATCAGCCCCAGCATTTT.